Listed below are T cell receptor beta chains from one sample, sequenced in a study of cytomegalovirus exposure and HLA in healthy donors. The method was immunoSEQ multiplex PCR; TCRdb's version includes in-frame clones alone and lacks a portion of them. The table includes some 110,000 clones, 77% detected once. Material for sequencing was PBMCs. The source of these receptors is a woman between 40 and 55 years old in good health and CMV-seropositive. Each CDR3 is given without its conserved first and last residue. Size tells how often a clone was seen (once, few, many) or the class of an expanded clone, and some rows leave it out.

abundance: -
v_gene: TRBV19
CDR3aa: ASSSFWGQGADTQY

abundance: -
v_gene: TRBV20-1
CDR3aa: SASKGNEQY

abundance: -
v_gene: TRBV14
CDR3aa: ASSQDHGNTIY

abundance: few
v_gene: TRBV7-9
CDR3aa: ASFWLAGVGETQY

abundance: -
v_gene: TRBV5-8
CDR3aa: ASRGRSTQY

abundance: -
v_gene: TRBV2
CDR3aa: ASNPAGSGNTIY

abundance: few
v_gene: TRBV7-8
CDR3aa: ASSNRENTEAF

abundance: -
v_gene: TRBV7-6
CDR3aa: ASRAGEGYNEQF

abundance: -
v_gene: TRBV27
CDR3aa: ASRLIWGQSHTEAF

abundance: -
v_gene: TRBV7-7
CDR3aa: ASSLGVGNTIY